This T cell receptor beta chain is drawn from a study of chemoradiotherapy in HPV16-positive cancers. Repeated repertoire sampling spanned the course of chemoradiotherapy. This table comes from immunoSEQ multiplex PCR, and its TCRdb copy is limited to in-frame clones, with some not included. The sample yields 2,500 to 3,500 clones, more than 90% seen once. V shed 0 bases and J shed 2 bases, with 11 bases lying between them. Looked up from germline, CDR1 is SGHRS and CDR2 is YFSETQ. This CDR3 contains 15 residues. Source: tumor tissue, taken from a patient who underwent chemoradiotherapy. The chain is built from TRBV5-1 and TRBJ1-1, with D uncertain. This clonotype was obtained from a human donor with HPV-associated anogenital cancer. CDR3 loop: CASSLAGVVNTEAFF. CDR3 in DNA: TGCGCCAGCAGCTTGGCCGGGGTGGTAAACACTGAAGCTTTCTTT.